A selection of T cell receptor beta chains follows, all from one sample in a study of vaccination effects on CD4 cells after COVID-19. Their recognized antigens are unknown. Sequencing used immunoSEQ multiplex PCR; TCRdb keeps in-frame clones, though not all of them. In the table there are 30,000 to 35,000 clones, approximately 78% of which are singletons. This specimen was CD4+ T cells from PBMCs cultured with a peptide pool, taken before COVID-19 vaccination. The receptors derive from a human donor who had a prior SARS-CoV-2 infection. Both conserved end residues are part of each CDR3. The D gene is left open where the match is weak. Clone size, where shown, is once, few, many, or a class for clones that have expanded.

TRBV5-5	TRBJ1-1	.	.	14	CASSLVLENTEAFF	TGTGCCAGCAGCTTGGTCCTGGAGAACACTGAAGCTTTCTTT
TRBV2	TRBJ2-3	TRBD2	.	14	CATWRGGGEDTQYF	TGTGCCACCTGGCGGGGGGGCGGCGAAGATACGCAGTATTTT
TRBV5-5	TRBJ1-5	.	.	13	CASSFEGLQPQHF	TGTGCCAGCAGCTTTGAGGGGCTTCAGCCCCAGCATTTT
TRBV19	TRBJ2-1	.	.	13	CASQEGAYNEQFF	TGTGCCAGTCAGGAGGGAGCCTACAATGAGCAGTTCTTC
TRBV9	TRBJ2-3	.	.	14	CASSGWGFTDTQYF	TGTGCCAGCAGCGGTTGGGGCTTCACAGATACGCAGTATTTT
TRBV5-6	TRBJ2-1	TRBD2	.	18	CASSLASGGRGSYNEQFF	TGTGCCAGCAGCTTGGCTTCTGGCGGGAGGGGATCCTACAATGAGCAGTTCTTC
TRBV19	TRBJ2-1	TRBD2	.	17	CASSTAMTSGYYNEQFF	TGTGCCAGTAGTACCGCAATGACTAGCGGGTACTACAATGAGCAGTTCTTC
TRBV30	TRBJ2-7	TRBD2	once	16	CAWSVRPSAGGLQQYF	TGTGCCTGGAGTGTTCGACCATCGGCGGGGGGGCTCCAGCAGTACTTC
TRBV6-5	TRBJ1-2	.	.	12	CASSPQGYGYTF	TGTGCCAGCAGCCCGCAAGGCTATGGCTACACCTTC
TRBV6-5	TRBJ2-7	.	.	15	CASSYSMPFYDEQYF	TGTGCCAGCAGTTACTCGATGCCCTTCTACGACGAGCAGTACTTC
TRBV21-1	TRBJ2-7	.	.	16	CASSSWARVRPYEQYF	TGTGCCAGCAGCTCCTGGGCACGGGTCCGACCCTACGAGCAGTACTTC